Included here is one T cell receptor (beta chain) sequence, with context. As to treatment: roughly 20 received Ad26.COV2.S at low or high dose, single or two shots; several received placebo; per-sample allocation not given. Samples analyzed were those drawn on day 63 after the first vaccine or placebo injection. V dropped 0 bases and J dropped 3; count of bases not matched to a gene: 7. The CDR3 loop spans 17 amino acids. Germline V gene lookup returns CDR1 MNHNS and CDR2 SASEGT. Profiling relied on immunoSEQ multiplex PCR, and the TCRdb table lists in-frame clones only, not all of them. The sample consists of more than 300,000 clones, more than 85% of them appearing once. The data are from a study of Ad26.COV2.S vaccination and SARS-CoV-2 variants.

This sequence joins TRBV6-1 and TRBJ2-7, with 11 bases fitting TRBD1. The sequence was collected from a person aged 18-60 years who received the Ad26.COV2.S COVID-19 vaccine or a placebo. Here the sequenced sample was peripheral blood, taken in a trial of Ad26.COV2.S vaccine versus placebo. In DNA, the CDR3 is TGTGCCAGCAGTGAAGCCTGGACCGGGACAGGGGGCTACGAGCAGTACTTC. This translates into CASSEAWTGTGGYEQYF.